These 3 T cell receptor beta chains share one sample of origin, sequenced in a study of blood T cell repertoires in COVID-19. Produced via immunoSEQ multiplex PCR; TCRdb's table is partial and in-frame only. The data hold 110,000 to 150,000 clones, with about 80% observed a single time. The sequencing sample was made of peripheral blood. The receptors were gathered from a woman of 80 years or more with acute or convalescent COVID-19.

This clone appeared a single time. The junction departs from the called germline gene at one end, perhaps through a read error. This chain connects TRBV5-1 to TRBJ2-7; D perhaps matches TRBD2 (6 bases). Germline V lookup: CDR1 SGHRS, CDR2 YFSETQ. CDR3 length equals 13 residues. The CDR3 sequence is CVSSFSGDYEQYF. CDR3 nucleotide sequence: TGCGTCAGCAGCTTCTCGGGGGACTACGAGCAGTACTTC.

The chain is built from TRBV15 and TRBJ2-4; tentative D call: TRBD1 (6 bases). Trimming pared 11 bases from V and 5 bases from J, leaving 13 bases between. The CDR3 sequence is 12 residues long. Germline V gives CDR1 LNHNV, CDR2 YYDKDF (reference sequence). CDR3 sequence (DNA): TGTGCCGTGGGGGCCGCAGAAAACATTCAGTACTTC. It translates to CAVGAAENIQYF.

This sequence joins TRBV7-3 and TRBJ1-2; D is perhaps TRBD1 (5 bases). The CDR3 is made up of 15 amino acids. The germline V gene has CDR1 SGHTA and CDR2 FQGTGA. With 5 bases removed from V and 4 bases from J, the gap between germline ends came to 17 bases. CDR3 sequence reads: CASSQTGDSGYGYTF. As DNA, the CDR3 is TGTGCCAGCAGCCAGACGGGGGATTCGGGCTATGGCTACACCTTC.